This T cell receptor (beta chain) is from a study of T cell clonality in common variable immunodeficiency. Study observations and caveats: Compared with controls, CVID subjects had fewer shared TCRbeta clones. Links between repertoire features and CVID complications were heterogeneity-limited. The cause of increased CVID clonality remains unclear without subpopulation sequencing.

Both groups were predominantly of Caucasian heritage. Method: immunoSEQ multiplex PCR; TCRdb's copy keeps in-frame clones and lacks some. The sample has tens of thousands of clones, none seen only once; the top ten hold 0.65% to 0.8%. This clone was recorded many times. Its target is not known. The DNA ends 3 residues before the CDR3 does, and the rest of the CDR3 is filled in from the germline J gene. The germline V gene has CDR1 WNHNN and CDR2 SYGVQD (reference sequence). The junction had 6 bases not matched to a gene; V was cut back by 5 bases and J by 3 bases. This CDR3 contains 15 residues. The chain combines TRBV10-1 with TRBJ2-3, with TRBD1 identical over 9 bases. The TCR originated in a person between 18 and 70 years old in good health. Sequencing was done on a sample of peripheral blood mononuclear cells. CDR3 region: CASSPGTGRTDTQYF. The CDR3 DNA, read in part, is TGCGCCAGCAGTCCCGGGACAGGGAGGACAGATACG.